This section outlines one T cell receptor beta chain sequence together with its context. Germline assignment: CDR1 KGHDR and CDR2 SFDVKD. V was clipped by 12 bases and J by 9 bases, with 17 bases between them. The CDR3 consists of 12 residues. The sample is drawn from a study of blood T cell repertoires in COVID-19. Generated by immunoSEQ multiplex PCR, the TCRdb table keeps only in-frame clones and is missing some. Among 140,000 to 150,000 clones listed, approximately 92% were seen once. This clonotype was sampled from a woman aged 55-75 years with active COVID-19. The sequenced sample consisted of peripheral blood. The chain joins TRBV24-1 to TRBJ1-5; maybe TRBD1 (6 bases). The CDR3 nucleotides read TGTGCCGCAGCCCTTTCGACAGGGCCCCAGCATTTT. It translates to CAAALSTGPQHF.